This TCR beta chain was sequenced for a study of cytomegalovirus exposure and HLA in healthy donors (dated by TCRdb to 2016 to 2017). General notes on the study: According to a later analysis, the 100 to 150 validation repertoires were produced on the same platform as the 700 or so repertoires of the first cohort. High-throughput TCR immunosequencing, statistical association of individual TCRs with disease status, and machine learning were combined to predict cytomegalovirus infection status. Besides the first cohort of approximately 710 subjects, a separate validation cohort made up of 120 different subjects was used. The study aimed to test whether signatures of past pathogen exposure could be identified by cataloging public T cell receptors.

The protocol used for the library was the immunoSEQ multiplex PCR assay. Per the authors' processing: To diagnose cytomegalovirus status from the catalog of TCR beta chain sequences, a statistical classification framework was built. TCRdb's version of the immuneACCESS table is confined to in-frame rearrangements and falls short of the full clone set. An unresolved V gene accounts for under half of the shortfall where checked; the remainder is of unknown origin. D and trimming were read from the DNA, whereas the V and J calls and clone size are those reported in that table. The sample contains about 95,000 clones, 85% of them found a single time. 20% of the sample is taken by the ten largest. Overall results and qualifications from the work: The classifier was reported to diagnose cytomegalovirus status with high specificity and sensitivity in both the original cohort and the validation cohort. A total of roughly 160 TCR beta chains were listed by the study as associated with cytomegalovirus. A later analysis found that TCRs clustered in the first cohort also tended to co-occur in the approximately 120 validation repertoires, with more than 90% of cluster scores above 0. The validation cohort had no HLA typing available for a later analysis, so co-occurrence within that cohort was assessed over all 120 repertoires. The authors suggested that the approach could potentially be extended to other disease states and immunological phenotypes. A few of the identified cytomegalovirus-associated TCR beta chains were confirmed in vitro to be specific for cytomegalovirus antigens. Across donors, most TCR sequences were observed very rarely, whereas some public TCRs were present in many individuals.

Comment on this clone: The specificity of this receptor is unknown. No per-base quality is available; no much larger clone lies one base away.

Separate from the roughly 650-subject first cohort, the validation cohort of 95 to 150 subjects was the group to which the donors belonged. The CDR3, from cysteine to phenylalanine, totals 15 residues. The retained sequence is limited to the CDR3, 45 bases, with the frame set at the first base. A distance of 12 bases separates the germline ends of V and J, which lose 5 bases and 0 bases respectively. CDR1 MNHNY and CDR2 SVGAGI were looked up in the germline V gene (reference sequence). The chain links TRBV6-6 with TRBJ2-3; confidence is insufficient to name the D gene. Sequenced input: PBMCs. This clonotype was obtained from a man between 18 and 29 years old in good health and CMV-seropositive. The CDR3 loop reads CASSISRSSTDTQYF. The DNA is TGTGCCAGCAGTATATCTAGGTCTAGCACAGATACGCAGTATTTT.